This TCR beta chain derives from a study of blood T cell repertoires in COVID-19. The V gene end was trimmed by 6 bases and the J gene end by 2 bases; junction bases not matched to a gene: 0. CDR1 is MDHEN and CDR2 is SYDVKM in the germline V gene. The CDR3 is 12 amino acids. Generated by immunoSEQ multiplex PCR, the TCRdb table keeps only in-frame clones and is missing some. The table records about 49,000 clones, 81% of them present only once. The material sequenced was peripheral blood. The TCR comes from a woman at least 80 years old with COVID-19, enrolled during active disease. The chain recombines TRBV28 with TRBJ1-2, with 7 bases matching TRBD1. CDR3 bases: TGTGCCAGCAGGACAGGGAACTATGGCTACACCTTC. Its translation: CASRTGNYGYTF.